Listed below are T cell receptor beta chains from one sample, sequenced in a study of patients and donors after allogeneic stem cell transplantation. TCRdb re-analysed the RT-PCR reads in MiXCR, keeping a single row per CDR3 protein. The table lists around 170,000 distinct CDR3 sequences, about 24% of them singletons. Sequences were obtained from blood, either unsorted or a sorted T cell fraction (not recorded which). These receptor sequences come from a human donor who was either an allogeneic HSCT recipient or a stem cell or donor lymphocyte infusion donor (not recorded which). It is not recorded whose cells these are; they may come from a transplant donor. Each CDR3 is given with its conserved first and last residue. A D gene is named only where the DNA matches it firmly. For some rows the clone size is stated as once, few or many, or as a class when expanded; others skip it.

d_call	j_call	clone_size	v_call	cdr3_nt	cdr3_aa
NA	TRBJ1-1	NA	TRBV7-8	TGTGCCAGCAGCATGCAGAGCACTGAAGCTTTCTTT	CASSMQSTEAFF
TRBD2	TRBJ2-5	NA	TRBV14	TGTGCCAGCAGCCAAGAAATTGGCGGGGGTTCCTTGGAGACCCAGTACTTC	CASSQEIGGGSLETQYF
NA	TRBJ1-5	NA	TRBV6-1	TGTGCCAGCAGATCGACGGTACTTAATCAGCCCCAGCATTTT	CASRSTVLNQPQHF
TRBD1	TRBJ1-6	NA	TRBV7-7	TGTGCTAGCAGCTTAGGGACAGGAAATTCACCCCTCCACTTT	CASSLGTGNSPLHF
TRBD2	TRBJ2-7	few	TRBV29-1	TGCAGCGTTGAAGGGACTAGCGGGACTTCCGCCGTCTACGAGCAGTACTTC	CSVEGTSGTSAVYEQYF
NA	TRBJ2-5	many	TRBV15	TGTGCCACCAGCAGAGATCTCGGGTATCGAAAAGAGACCCAGTACTTC	CATSRDLGYRKETQYF
NA	TRBJ1-2	NA	TRBV12-3/TRBV12-4	TGTGCCAGCAGTCCGTCTGTGCTGGGGTTTGGCTGCACCTTC	CASSPSVLGFGCTF
NA	TRBJ2-2	NA	TRBV27	TGTGCCAGCATGATGGTCATACACACGAACACCGGGGAGCTGTTTTTT	CASMMVIHTNTGELFF
TRBD2	TRBJ2-3	NA	TRBV6-5	TGTGCCAGCAGTCCTAGCGGGAGCGCAGATACGCAGTATTTT	CASSPSGSADTQYF
TRBD2	TRBJ2-5	few	TRBV20-1	TGCAGTGCTGGACTAGCGGGACGGCAAGAGACCCAGTACTTC	CSAGLAGRQETQYF
NA	TRBJ1-2	NA	TRBV9	TGTGCCAGCAGCCCGGAACCATTGGGGCTATATGGCTACACCTTC	CASSPEPLGLYGYTF
TRBD1	TRBJ2-7	NA	TRBV6-5	TGTGCCAGCAGTCCGGGACAGAATTCCTACGAGCAGTACTTC	CASSPGQNSYEQYF
TRBD1	TRBJ2-3	NA	TRBV20-1	TGCAGTGCTAGAGGACAGGGGGGGGATGATACGCAGTATTTT	CSARGQGGDDTQYF
NA	TRBJ1-2	few	TRBV15	TGTGCCACCAGCAGAGATTTCGCCAAGGCAAACTATGGCTACACCTTC	CATSRDFAKANYGYTF
NA	TRBJ1-4	NA	TRBV5-1	TGCGCCAGCAGCTACTCAAACAGGAGAGAAAAACTGTTTTTT	CASSYSNRREKLFF
NA	TRBJ2-7	NA	TRBV23-1	TGCGCCAGCCGGCCCCCGGGACGGTATTCCTACGAGCAGTACTTC	CASRPPGRYSYEQYF
NA	TRBJ1-1	NA	TRBV12-3/TRBV12-4	TGTGCCAGCAGTTTAACGGGGGGGCAAGACACTGAAGCTTTCTTT	CASSLTGGQDTEAFF